These T cell receptor beta chains were read from a single sample in a study of T cell changes during pregnancy in multiple sclerosis. Sequenced by immunoSEQ multiplex PCR; TCRdb stores in-frame clones only, minus some. Of under 75,000 clones in the sample, approximately 95% were seen once. This specimen consisted of CD8+ T cells from peripheral blood mononuclear cells, obtained in the second trimester of pregnancy. These receptors came from a female donor with multiple sclerosis, enrolled in a pregnancy study. Both conserved end residues are part of each CDR3. Fields, in order: clone size, D gene, V gene, J gene, CDR3 DNA, CDR3 protein. The D gene is left open where the match is weak. Size is omitted from some rows. Given values are once, few, many or a class for expanded clones.

once,-,TRBV7-8,TRBJ2-3,TGTGCCAGCAGCTTATCCCGGGCAGGGTTTTCAGATACGCAGTATTTT,CASSLSRAGFSDTQYF
-,-,TRBV23-1,TRBJ2-7,TGCGCCAGCAGCTGGGGGGACAGCTCCTACGAGCAGTACTTC,CASSWGDSSYEQYF
-,-,TRBV2,TRBJ1-3,TGTGCCAGCAGCGGACAGACCTACTCTGGAAACACCATATATTTT,CASSGQTYSGNTIYF
-,-,TRBV6-6,TRBJ2-7,TGTGCCAGCAGTTACTCGGGTGGCACTAGCTCCTACGAGCAGTACTTC,CASSYSGGTSSYEQYF
once,-,TRBV12-5,TRBJ2-7,TGTGCTAGTGGATCTGACAGCTCCATTCCCTACGAGCAGTACTTC,CASGSDSSIPYEQYF
-,-,TRBV27,TRBJ2-1,TGTGCCAGCAGCTCCACTCCAACAGGGTGGGAGGGCGATGAGCAGTTCTTC,CASSSTPTGWEGDEQFF
-,TRBD2,TRBV30,TRBJ2-5,TGTGCCTGGAGCCTAGCGGGAGAAGAGACCCAGTACTTC,CAWSLAGEETQYF
-,TRBD1,TRBV7-2,TRBJ1-2,TGTGCCAGCAGCCCCCAGGGGGCTAACTATGGCTACACCTTC,CASSPQGANYGYTF
few,-,TRBV2,TRBJ1-5,TGTGCCAGCAGCCCTGGCGGGAATCAGCCCCAGCATTTT,CASSPGGNQPQHF
-,TRBD1,TRBV6-4,TRBJ1-1,TGTGCCAGCAGTGACTCGGGACAGGGGTATGGTGAAGCTTTCTTT,CASSDSGQGYGEAFF
-,-,TRBV7-6,TRBJ2-7,TGTGCCAGCAGCTTAGCGAGCAGGAACGAGCAGTACTTC,CASSLASRNEQYF
-,TRBD2,TRBV13,TRBJ2-7,TGTGCCAGCAGCTTAGCAGGACTAGCGGGGTACGAGCAGTACTTC,CASSLAGLAGYEQYF
-,-,TRBV27,TRBJ2-1,TGTGCCAGCAGTTTCCCCGCAGGGGTTGCCGGCAATGAGCAGTTCTTC,CASSFPAGVAGNEQFF
-,-,TRBV7-9,TRBJ2-5,TGTGCCAGCAGCTTAGAAGTCCGGGAACAAGAGACCCAGTACTTC,CASSLEVREQETQYF
-,-,TRBV4-1,TRBJ1-5,TGCGCCAGCAGCCCGGACAGCATCAATCAGCCCCAGCATTTT,CASSPDSINQPQHF
once,-,TRBV27,TRBJ1-1,TGTGCCAGCAGCCTCAGGGGTGGCACTGAAGCTTTCTTT,CASSLRGGTEAFF
-,-,TRBV7-9,TRBJ1-1,TGTGCCAGCAGCGGAGGACGTAACACTGAAGCTTTCTTT,CASSGGRNTEAFF
once,-,TRBV2,TRBJ2-3,TGTGCCAGCAGTGAAGGGTGGGCGACAGATACGCAGTATTTT,CASSEGWATDTQYF
-,-,TRBV5-8,TRBJ2-1,TGTGCCAGCAGCTTAGACGGAGTCAATGAGCAGTTCTTC,CASSLDGVNEQFF
-,-,TRBV5-1,TRBJ2-1,TGCGCCAGCAGCTTCGAAGGGAGAGGGTACAATGAGCAGTTCTTC,CASSFEGRGYNEQFF
-,-,TRBV9,TRBJ2-2,TGTGCCAGCAGCCCAGGGACTACCGGGGAGCTGTTTTTT,CASSPGTTGELFF
-,-,TRBV7-3,TRBJ1-1,TGTGCCAGCAGCCGGGGGATGGGGCGTGAAGCTTTCTTT,CASSRGMGREAFF
-,-,TRBV29-1,TRBJ2-7,TGCAGCGTTGGCGGGATACGGGCCGGCTCGCCCGAGCAGTACTTC,CSVGGIRAGSPEQYF